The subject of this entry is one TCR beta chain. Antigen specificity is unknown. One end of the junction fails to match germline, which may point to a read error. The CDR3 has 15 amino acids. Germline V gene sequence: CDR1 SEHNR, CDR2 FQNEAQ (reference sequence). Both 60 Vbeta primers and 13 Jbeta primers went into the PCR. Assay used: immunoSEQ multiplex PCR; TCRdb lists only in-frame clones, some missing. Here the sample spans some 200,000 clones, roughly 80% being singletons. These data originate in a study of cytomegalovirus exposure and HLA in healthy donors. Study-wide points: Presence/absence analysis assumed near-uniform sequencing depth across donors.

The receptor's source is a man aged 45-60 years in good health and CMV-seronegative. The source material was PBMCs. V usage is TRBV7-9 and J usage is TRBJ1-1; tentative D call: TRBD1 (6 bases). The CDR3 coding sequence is TGTGCCAGCAGCCCAGTCCAGGGGACGAACACTGAAGTTTTCTTT. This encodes CASSPVQGTNTEVFF.